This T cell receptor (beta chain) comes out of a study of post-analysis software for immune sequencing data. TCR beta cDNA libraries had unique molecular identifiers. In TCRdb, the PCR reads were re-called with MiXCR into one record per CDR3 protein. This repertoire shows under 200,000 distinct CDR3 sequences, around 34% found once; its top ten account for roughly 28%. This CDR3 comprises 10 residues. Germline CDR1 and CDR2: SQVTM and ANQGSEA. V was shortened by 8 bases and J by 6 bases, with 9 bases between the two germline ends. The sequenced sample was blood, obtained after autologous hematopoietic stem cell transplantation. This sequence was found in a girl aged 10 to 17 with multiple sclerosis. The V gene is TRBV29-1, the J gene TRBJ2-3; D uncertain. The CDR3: CSSDTDTQYF. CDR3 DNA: TGCAGCTCTGACACGGATACGCAGTATTTT.